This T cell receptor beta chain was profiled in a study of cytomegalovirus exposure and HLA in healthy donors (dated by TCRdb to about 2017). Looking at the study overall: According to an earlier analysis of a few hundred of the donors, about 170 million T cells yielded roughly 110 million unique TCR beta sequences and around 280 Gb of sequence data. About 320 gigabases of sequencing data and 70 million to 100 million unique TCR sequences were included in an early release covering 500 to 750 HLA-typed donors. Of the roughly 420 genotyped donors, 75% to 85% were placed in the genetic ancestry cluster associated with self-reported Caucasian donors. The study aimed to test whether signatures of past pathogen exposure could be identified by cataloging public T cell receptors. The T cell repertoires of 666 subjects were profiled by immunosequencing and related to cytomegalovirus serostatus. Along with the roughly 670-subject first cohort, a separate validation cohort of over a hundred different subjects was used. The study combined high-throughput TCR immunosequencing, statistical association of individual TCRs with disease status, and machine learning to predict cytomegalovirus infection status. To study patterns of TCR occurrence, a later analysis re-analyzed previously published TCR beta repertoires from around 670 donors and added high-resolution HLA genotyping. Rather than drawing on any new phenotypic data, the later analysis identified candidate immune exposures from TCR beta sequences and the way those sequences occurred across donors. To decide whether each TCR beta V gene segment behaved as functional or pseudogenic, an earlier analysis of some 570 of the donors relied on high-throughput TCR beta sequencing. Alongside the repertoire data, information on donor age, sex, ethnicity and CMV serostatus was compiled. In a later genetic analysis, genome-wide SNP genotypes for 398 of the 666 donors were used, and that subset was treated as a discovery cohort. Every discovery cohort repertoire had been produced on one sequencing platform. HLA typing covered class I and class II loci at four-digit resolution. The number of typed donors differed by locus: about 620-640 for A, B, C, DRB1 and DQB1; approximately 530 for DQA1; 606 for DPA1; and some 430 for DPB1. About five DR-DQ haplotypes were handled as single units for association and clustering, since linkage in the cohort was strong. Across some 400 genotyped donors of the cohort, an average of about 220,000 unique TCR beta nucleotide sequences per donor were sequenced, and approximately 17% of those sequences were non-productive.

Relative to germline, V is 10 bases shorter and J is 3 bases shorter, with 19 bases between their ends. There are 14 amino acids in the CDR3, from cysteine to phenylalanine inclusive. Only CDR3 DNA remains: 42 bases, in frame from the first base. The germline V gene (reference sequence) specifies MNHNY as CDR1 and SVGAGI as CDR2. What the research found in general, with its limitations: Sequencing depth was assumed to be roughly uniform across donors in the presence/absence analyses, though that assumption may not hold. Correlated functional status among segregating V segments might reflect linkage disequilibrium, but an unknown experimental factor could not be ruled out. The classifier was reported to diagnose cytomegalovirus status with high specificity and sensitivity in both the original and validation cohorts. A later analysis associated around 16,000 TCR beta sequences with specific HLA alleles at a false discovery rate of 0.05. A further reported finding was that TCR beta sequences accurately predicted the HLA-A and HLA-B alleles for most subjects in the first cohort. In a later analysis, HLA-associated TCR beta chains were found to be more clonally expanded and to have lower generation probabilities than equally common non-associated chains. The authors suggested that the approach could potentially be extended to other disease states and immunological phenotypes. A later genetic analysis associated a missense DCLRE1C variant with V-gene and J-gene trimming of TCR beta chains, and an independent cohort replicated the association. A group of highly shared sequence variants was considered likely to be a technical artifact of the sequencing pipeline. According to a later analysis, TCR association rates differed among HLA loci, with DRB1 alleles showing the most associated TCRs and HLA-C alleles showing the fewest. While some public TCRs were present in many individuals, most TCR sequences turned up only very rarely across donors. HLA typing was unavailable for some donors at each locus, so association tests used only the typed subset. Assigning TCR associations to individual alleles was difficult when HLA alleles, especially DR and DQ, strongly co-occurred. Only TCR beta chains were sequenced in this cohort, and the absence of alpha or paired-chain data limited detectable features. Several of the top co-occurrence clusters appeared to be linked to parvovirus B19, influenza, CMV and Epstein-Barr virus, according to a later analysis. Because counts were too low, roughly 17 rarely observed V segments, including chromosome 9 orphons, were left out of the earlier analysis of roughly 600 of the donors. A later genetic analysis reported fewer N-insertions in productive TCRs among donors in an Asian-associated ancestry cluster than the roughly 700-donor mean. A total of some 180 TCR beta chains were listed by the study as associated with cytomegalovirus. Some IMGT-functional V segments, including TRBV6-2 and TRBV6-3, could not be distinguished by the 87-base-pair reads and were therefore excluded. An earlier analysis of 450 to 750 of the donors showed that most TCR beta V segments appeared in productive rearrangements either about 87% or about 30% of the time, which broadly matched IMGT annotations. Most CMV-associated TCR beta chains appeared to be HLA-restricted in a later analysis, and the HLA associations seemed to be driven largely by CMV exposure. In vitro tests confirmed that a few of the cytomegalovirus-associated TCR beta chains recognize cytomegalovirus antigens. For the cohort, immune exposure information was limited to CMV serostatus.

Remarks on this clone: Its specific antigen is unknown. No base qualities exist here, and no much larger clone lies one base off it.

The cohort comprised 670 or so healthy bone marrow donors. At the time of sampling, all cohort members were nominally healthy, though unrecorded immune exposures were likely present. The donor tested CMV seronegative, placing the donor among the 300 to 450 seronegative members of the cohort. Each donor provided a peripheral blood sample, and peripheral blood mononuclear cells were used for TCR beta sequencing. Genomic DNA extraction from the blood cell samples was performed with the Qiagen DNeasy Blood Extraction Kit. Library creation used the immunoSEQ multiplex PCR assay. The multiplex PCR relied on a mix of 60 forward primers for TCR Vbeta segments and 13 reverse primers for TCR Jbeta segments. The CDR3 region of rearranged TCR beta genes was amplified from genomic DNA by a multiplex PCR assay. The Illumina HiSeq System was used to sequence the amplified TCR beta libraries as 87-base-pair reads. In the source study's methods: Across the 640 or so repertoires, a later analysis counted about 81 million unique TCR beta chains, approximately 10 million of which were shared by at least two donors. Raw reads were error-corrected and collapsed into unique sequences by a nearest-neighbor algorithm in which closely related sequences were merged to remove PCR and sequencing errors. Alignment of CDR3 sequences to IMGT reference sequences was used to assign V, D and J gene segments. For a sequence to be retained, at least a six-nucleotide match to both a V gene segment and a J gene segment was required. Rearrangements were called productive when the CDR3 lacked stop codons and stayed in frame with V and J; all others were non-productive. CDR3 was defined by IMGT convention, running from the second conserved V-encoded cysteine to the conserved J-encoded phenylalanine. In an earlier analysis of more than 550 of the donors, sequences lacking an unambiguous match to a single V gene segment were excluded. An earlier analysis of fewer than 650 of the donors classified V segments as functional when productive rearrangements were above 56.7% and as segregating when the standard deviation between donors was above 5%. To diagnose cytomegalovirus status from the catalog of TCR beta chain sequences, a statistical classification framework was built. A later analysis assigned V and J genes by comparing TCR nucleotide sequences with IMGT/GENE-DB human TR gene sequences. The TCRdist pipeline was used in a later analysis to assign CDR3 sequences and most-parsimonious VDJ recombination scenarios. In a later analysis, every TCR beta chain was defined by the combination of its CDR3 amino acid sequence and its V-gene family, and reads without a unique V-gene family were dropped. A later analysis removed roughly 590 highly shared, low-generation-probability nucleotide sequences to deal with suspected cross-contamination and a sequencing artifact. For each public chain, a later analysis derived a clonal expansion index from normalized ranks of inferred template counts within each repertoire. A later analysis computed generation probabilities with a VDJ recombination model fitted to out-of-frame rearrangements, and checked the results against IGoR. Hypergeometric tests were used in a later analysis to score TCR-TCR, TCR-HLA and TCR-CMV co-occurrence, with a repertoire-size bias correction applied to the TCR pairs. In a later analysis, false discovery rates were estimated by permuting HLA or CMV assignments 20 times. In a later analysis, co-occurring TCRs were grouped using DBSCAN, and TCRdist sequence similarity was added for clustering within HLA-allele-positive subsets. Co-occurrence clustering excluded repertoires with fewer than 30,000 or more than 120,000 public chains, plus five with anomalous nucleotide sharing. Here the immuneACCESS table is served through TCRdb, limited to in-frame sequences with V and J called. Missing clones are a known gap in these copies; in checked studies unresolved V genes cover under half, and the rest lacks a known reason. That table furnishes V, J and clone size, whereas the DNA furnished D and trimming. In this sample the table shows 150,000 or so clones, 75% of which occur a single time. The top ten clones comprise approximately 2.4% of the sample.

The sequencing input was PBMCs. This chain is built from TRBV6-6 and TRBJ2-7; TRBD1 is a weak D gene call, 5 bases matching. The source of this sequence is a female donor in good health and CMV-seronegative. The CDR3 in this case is CATYQGIGYYEQYF. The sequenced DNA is TGTGCCACTTACCAGGGAATTGGGTACTACGAGCAGTACTTC.